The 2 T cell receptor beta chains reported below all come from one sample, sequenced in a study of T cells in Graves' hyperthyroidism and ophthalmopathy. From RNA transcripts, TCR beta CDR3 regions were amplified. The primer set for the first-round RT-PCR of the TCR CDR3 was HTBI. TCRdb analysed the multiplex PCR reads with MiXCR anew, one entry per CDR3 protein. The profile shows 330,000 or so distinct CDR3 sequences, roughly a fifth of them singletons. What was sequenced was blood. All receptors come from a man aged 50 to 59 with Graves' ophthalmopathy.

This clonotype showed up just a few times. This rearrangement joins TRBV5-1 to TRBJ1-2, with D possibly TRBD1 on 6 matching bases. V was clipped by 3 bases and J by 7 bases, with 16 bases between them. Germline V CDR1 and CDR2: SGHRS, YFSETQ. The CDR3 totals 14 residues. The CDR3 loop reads CASSSAGDVGGYTF. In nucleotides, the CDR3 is TGCGCCAGCAGCTCAGCAGGGGATGTAGGTGGCTACACCTTC.

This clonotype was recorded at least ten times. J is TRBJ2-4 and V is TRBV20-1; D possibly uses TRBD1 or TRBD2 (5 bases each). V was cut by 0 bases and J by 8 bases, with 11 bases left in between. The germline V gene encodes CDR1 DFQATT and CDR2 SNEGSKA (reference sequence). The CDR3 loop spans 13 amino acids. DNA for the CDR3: TGCAGTGCTAGAGAAATAGGGACGGACATTCAGTACTTC. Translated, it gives CSAREIGTDIQYF.